Below, 7 T cell receptor beta chains from the same sample are listed, as sequenced in a study of shared clonotypes between healthy human individuals. Measured with immunoSEQ multiplex PCR; TCRdb has only the in-frame clones, and not every one. This table holds more than 900,000 clones, about four fifths found once. The sample consisted of memory CD4+ T cells from PBMCs. As to subset: CD45RA-negative fraction. These TCRs come from a young man in good health. Some clones in this sample may be carry-over from other donors' samples.

This chain connects TRBV28 to TRBJ1-3; D remains unclear. CDR1 is MDHEN, CDR2 SYDVKM, per germline. The CDR3 sequence is 15 residues long. V lost 2 bases and J lost 0, with 8 bases in between. The CDR3 DNA reads as TGTGCCAGCAGTTTACAGGCCAGCTCTGGAAACACCATATATTTT. Translation gives CASSLQASSGNTIYF. Combining the CDR3 with reference TRBV28 and TRBJ1-3 gives the whole variable domain DVKVTQSSRYLVKRTGEKVFLECVQDMDHENMFWYRQDPGLGLRLIYFSYDVKMKEKGDIPEGYSVSREKKERFSLILESASTNQTSMYLCASSLQASSGNTIYFGEGSWLTVV.

This chain uses TRBV28 with TRBJ2-1; TRBD2 matches at 14 bases. This CDR3 has 17 amino acids. V lost 5 bases to trimming and J lost 10 bases; unmatched junction nucleotides: 13. CDR1 and CDR2 (germline): MDHEN, SYDVKM. CDR3 DNA sequence: TGTGCCAGCAGTCTGACTAGCGGGAGGGTGATGACAAGGGAGCAGTTCTTC. This translates into CASSLTSGRVMTREQFF.

CDR3 bases: TGTGCCAGCAGCTTAGCGGACACCTACAATGAGCAGTTCTTC. As protein: CASSLADTYNEQFF. This sequence joins TRBV7-3 and TRBJ2-1; TRBD1 might be the D (5 bases). The V gene lost 2 bases and the J gene lost 2 bases, with 7 bases spanning the gap. Per the germline V gene, CDR1 is SGHTA and CDR2 is FQGTGA. The CDR3 has 14 residues.

This clone turned up a few times. J is TRBJ2-5 and V is TRBV27, with D possibly TRBD1 on 6 matching bases. Germline CDR1 and CDR2: MNHEY and SMNVEV (reference sequence). The CDR3 runs to 14 residues. V shed 3 bases and J shed 5 bases, with 13 bases lying between them. CDR3 in DNA: TGTGCCAGCAGTTTTGGCAGGGGAGTTGAGACCCAGTACTTC. Amino acids: CASSFGRGVETQYF.

The rearrangement joins TRBV7-6 to TRBJ2-2; possibly TRBD2 for D (7 bases). V was trimmed by 5 bases and J by 6 bases, leaving 16 bases between them. CDR3 size: 15 residues. Germline loops: CDR1 SGHVS, CDR2 FNYEAQ. The DNA of the CDR3 is TGTGCCAGCAGCCAGGCGGGGGCCCTTGCCGGGGAGCTGTTTTTT. Translation: CASSQAGALAGELFF.

This chain uses TRBV4-3 with TRBJ2-3; D call uncertain. CDR3 length: 12 residues. V was clipped by 4 bases and J by 5 bases, with 7 bases between them. Germline loops: CDR1 LGHNA, CDR2 YSLEER. The CDR3 here is CASSPEGDTQYF. The CDR3, as DNA: TGCGCCAGCAGCCCCGAAGGAGATACGCAGTATTTT.

The chain links TRBV6-6 to TRBJ1-3; D unclear. This CDR3 is 11 amino acids long. In germline, CDR1 is MNHNY, CDR2 SVGAGI (reference sequence). The V and J ends lost 5 bases and 5 bases respectively, with 4 bases between them. CDR3 DNA sequence: TGTGCCAGCAGTAACCGAAACACCATATATTTT. It encodes CASSNRNTIYF.